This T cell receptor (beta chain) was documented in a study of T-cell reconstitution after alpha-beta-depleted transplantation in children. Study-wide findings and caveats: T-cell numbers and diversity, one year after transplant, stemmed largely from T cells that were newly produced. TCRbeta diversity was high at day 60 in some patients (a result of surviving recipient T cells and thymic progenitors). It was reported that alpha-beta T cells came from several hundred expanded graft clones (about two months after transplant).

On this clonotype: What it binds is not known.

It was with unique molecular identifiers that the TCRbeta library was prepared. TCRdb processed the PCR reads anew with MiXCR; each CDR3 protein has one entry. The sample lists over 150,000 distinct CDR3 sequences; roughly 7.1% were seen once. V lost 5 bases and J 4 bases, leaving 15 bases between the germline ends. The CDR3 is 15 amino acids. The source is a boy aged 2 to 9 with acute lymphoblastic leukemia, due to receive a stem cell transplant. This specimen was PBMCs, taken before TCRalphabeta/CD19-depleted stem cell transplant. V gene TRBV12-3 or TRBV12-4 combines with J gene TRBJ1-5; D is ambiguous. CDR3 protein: CASSRTGSHNQPQHF. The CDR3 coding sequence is TGTGCCAGCAGTCGGACCGGAAGCCATAATCAGCCCCAGCATTTT.